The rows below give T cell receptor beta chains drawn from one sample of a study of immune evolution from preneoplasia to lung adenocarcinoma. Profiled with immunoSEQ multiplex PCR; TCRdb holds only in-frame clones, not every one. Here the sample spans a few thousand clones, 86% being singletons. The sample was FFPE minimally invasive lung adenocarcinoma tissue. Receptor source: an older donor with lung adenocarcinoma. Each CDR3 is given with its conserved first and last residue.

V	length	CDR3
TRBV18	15	CASSPRASPAYGYTF
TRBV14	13	CASTSDRATEAFF
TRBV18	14	CASSRQDSSQPQHF
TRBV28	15	CASSSQGTGVYEQYF
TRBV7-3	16	CASSRNRVSGTDTQYF
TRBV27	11	CASSTENEQFF
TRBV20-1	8	CSARYPPF
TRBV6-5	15	CASSYPGQGAEGYTF
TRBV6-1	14	CASREALSTDTQYF
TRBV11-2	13	CASRQPVGTEAFF
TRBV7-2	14	CASSLIGVSYEQYF
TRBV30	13	CAWTPGGSYGYTF
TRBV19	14	CASSPRFASQPQHF
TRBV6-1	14	CASSFLVGTGELFF
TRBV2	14	CASSSHEGTGELFF
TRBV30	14	CAWMSAGRGDTQYF
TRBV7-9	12	CASSLGAQPQHF
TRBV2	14	CASSEQGPFYGYTF
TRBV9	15	CASSVDMGTGYEQYF
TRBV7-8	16	CASSPDQGLFAYEQYF
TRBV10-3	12	CAISEGDRGSYF
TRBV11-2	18	CASSDPRYGTGGAYEQYF
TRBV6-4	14	CASSDGTTTGELFF
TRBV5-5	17	CASSLWLGTGATYEQYF